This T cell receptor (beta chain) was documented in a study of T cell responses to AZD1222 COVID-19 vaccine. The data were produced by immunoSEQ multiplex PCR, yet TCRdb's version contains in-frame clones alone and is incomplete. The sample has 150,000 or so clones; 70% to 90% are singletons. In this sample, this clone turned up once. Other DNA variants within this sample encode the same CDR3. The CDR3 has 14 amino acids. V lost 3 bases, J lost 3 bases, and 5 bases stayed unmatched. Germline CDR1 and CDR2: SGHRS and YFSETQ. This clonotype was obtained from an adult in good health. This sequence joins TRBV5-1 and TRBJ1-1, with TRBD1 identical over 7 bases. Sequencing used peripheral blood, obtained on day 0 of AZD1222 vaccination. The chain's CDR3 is CASSSTGADTEAFF. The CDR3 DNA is TGCGCCAGCAGCTCTACAGGGGCGGACACTGAAGCTTTCTTT.